This TCR beta chain was sequenced in a study of T cell changes during pregnancy in multiple sclerosis. This CDR3 spans 13 amino acids. Germline CDR1 and CDR2: LNHDA and SQIVND (reference sequence). The V and J ends lost 5 bases and 4 bases, in that order; junction bases with no gene match: 1. This clone was seen only a few times. Here immunoSEQ multiplex PCR was the method, and the copy in TCRdb shows in-frame clones only, minus some. Of 55,000 to 75,000 clones listed, 93% are singletons. The chain has TRBV19 and TRBJ2-1, with 8 bases matching TRBD1. The receptor was derived from a female donor with multiple sclerosis, enrolled in a pregnancy study. Specimen: CD8+ T cells from peripheral blood mononuclear cells, collected in the second trimester of pregnancy. CDR3 sequence reads: CASSWTGYNEQFF. DNA of the CDR3: TGTGCCAGTAGTTGGACAGGGTACAATGAGCAGTTCTTC. Drawing the rest from reference TRBV19 and TRBJ2-1, the complete variable domain is DGGITQSPKYLFRKEGQNVTLSCEQNLNHDAMYWYRQDPGQGLRLIYYSQIVNDFQKGDIAEGYSVSREKKESFPLTVTSAQKNPTAFYLCASSWTGYNEQFFGPGTRLTVL.